A selection of T cell receptor beta chains follows, all from one sample in a study of preoperative IRX-2 immunotherapy in early breast cancer. Some clones are missing from TCRdb's copy, which holds only in-frame ones; the method was immunoSEQ multiplex PCR. The sample yields under 45,000 clones, about 94% seen once. This specimen consisted of tumor tissue, obtained after IRX-2 immunotherapy. These receptors all come from a human donor with breast cancer. The CDR3 runs from the conserved cysteine through the conserved F or W. The order of the fields is CDR3 protein, CDR3 DNA, clone size, V gene, D gene, J gene. D genes are given only for firm matches. Some rows mark clone size as missing; the rest say once, few, many or name a class of expanded clone.

CDR3aa: CATRDRGFPGANVLTF; CDR3nt: TGTGCCACCCGGGACAGGGGGTTCCCTGGGGCCAACGTCCTGACTTTC; abundance: .; v_gene: TRBV2; d_gene: TRBD1; j_gene: TRBJ2-6
CDR3aa: CAISESSSGSYEQYF; CDR3nt: TGTGCCATCAGTGAGTCGTCTAGCGGCTCCTACGAGCAGTACTTC; abundance: .; v_gene: TRBV10-3; d_gene: TRBD2; j_gene: TRBJ2-7
CDR3aa: CASSPRQGMFSGNTIYF; CDR3nt: TGTGCCAGCAGCCCCCGACAGGGGATGTTCTCTGGAAACACCATATATTTT; abundance: .; v_gene: TRBV9; d_gene: TRBD1; j_gene: TRBJ1-3
CDR3aa: CAGGRQAFF; CDR3nt: TGTGCCGGAGGGAGGCAAGCTTTCTTT; abundance: .; v_gene: TRBV30; d_gene: .; j_gene: TRBJ1-1
CDR3aa: CATSGGLAGGRTGELFF; CDR3nt: TGTGCCACCAGCGGGGGACTAGCGGGGGGGCGGACCGGGGAGCTGTTTTTT; abundance: .; v_gene: TRBV15; d_gene: TRBD2; j_gene: TRBJ2-2
CDR3aa: CASSPPGLAGVNEQFF; CDR3nt: TGTGCCAGCAGCCCCCCGGGACTAGCGGGAGTCAATGAGCAGTTCTTC; abundance: .; v_gene: TRBV11-2; d_gene: TRBD2; j_gene: TRBJ2-1
CDR3aa: CASSDRDTNANNEQFF; CDR3nt: TGCGCCAGCAGCGACAGGGATACGAACGCGAACAATGAGCAGTTCTTC; abundance: .; v_gene: TRBV5-1; d_gene: TRBD1; j_gene: TRBJ2-1
CDR3aa: CASSLKPGQSPSTDTQYF; CDR3nt: TGTGCCAGCAGCCTCAAACCCGGACAGTCCCCTAGCACAGATACGCAGTATTTT; abundance: .; v_gene: TRBV7-9; d_gene: .; j_gene: TRBJ2-3
CDR3aa: CASSPTGPNEQYF; CDR3nt: TGTGCCAGCAGTCCGACAGGACCGAACGAGCAGTACTTC; abundance: once; v_gene: TRBV5-8; d_gene: .; j_gene: TRBJ2-7
CDR3aa: CASGRLGREQYF; CDR3nt: TGTGCCAGTGGGAGGCTAGGTCGCGAGCAGTACTTC; abundance: .; v_gene: TRBV19; d_gene: .; j_gene: TRBJ2-7
CDR3aa: CASSLVPTGPNQPQHF; CDR3nt: TGTGCCAGCAGCTTAGTGCCGACAGGGCCCAATCAGCCCCAGCATTTT; abundance: .; v_gene: TRBV7-2; d_gene: TRBD1; j_gene: TRBJ1-5
CDR3aa: CASSPNYGDTEGQYF; CDR3nt: TGTGCCAGCTCACCGAATTACGGGGACACCGAGGGGCAGTACTTC; abundance: .; v_gene: TRBV18; d_gene: .; j_gene: TRBJ2-7
CDR3aa: CASSFVAGTDTQYF; CDR3nt: TGTGCCAGCAGTTTCGTGGCGGGCACAGATACGCAGTATTTT; abundance: once; v_gene: TRBV28; d_gene: .; j_gene: TRBJ2-3
CDR3aa: CASSFRGLAKNIQYF; CDR3nt: TGTGCCAGCAGTTTTAGAGGGTTAGCCAAAAACATTCAGTACTTC; abundance: .; v_gene: TRBV28; d_gene: .; j_gene: TRBJ2-4
CDR3aa: CASSLSGQGRANVLTF; CDR3nt: TGTGCCAGCAGCTTATCCGGACAGGGTAGGGCCAACGTCCTGACTTTC; abundance: .; v_gene: TRBV7-9; d_gene: TRBD1; j_gene: TRBJ2-6
CDR3aa: CASSLGAGGEKAFF; CDR3nt: TGCGCCAGCAGCTTGGGGGCCGGGGGCGAGAAGGCTTTCTTT; abundance: once; v_gene: TRBV5-1; d_gene: .; j_gene: TRBJ1-1
CDR3aa: CASSLQPDELGEQYF; CDR3nt: TGCGCCAGCAGCTTGCAGCCAGACGAACTAGGCGAGCAGTACTTC; abundance: .; v_gene: TRBV5-1; d_gene: .; j_gene: TRBJ2-7
CDR3aa: CASSQTFVEGEFGGYTF; CDR3nt: TGCGCCAGCAGCCAGACCTTTGTCGAGGGGGAATTTGGTGGCTACACCTTC; abundance: .; v_gene: TRBV4-3; d_gene: .; j_gene: TRBJ1-2
CDR3aa: CASGRQVNEKLFF; CDR3nt: TGTGCCAGCGGACGACAGGTTAATGAAAAACTGTTTTTT; abundance: .; v_gene: TRBV7-2; d_gene: .; j_gene: TRBJ1-4
CDR3aa: CASSIDPALSGTGETQYF; CDR3nt: TGTGCCAGTAGTATAGATCCCGCTTTATCCGGGACAGGAGAGACCCAGTACTTC; abundance: once; v_gene: TRBV19; d_gene: TRBD1; j_gene: TRBJ2-5
CDR3aa: CASSDRDTQHF; CDR3nt: TGTGCCAGCAGTGACCGGGACACACAGCATTTT; abundance: .; v_gene: TRBV28; d_gene: .; j_gene: TRBJ1-5
CDR3aa: CASSSGILGEQYF; CDR3nt: TGTGCCAGCTCTAGCGGGATTTTGGGAGAGCAGTACTTC; abundance: .; v_gene: TRBV7-9; d_gene: TRBD2; j_gene: TRBJ2-7
CDR3aa: CASSLVYSTGELFF; CDR3nt: TGTGCCAGCAGCTTGGTGTATTCGACCGGGGAGCTGTTTTTT; abundance: .; v_gene: TRBV5-6; d_gene: .; j_gene: TRBJ2-2
CDR3aa: CASSLGLAGPYEQYF; CDR3nt: TGTGCCAGCAGCCTTGGATTGGCAGGTCCCTACGAGCAGTACTTC; abundance: .; v_gene: TRBV13; d_gene: .; j_gene: TRBJ2-7
CDR3aa: CATRMGEAGELFF; CDR3nt: TGTGCCACTAGGATGGGAGAGGCCGGGGAGCTGTTTTTT; abundance: .; v_gene: TRBV6-4; d_gene: .; j_gene: TRBJ2-2
CDR3aa: CASSLDRLAGVGHEQFF; CDR3nt: TGTGCCAGCAGCTTAGATAGGTTAGCGGGGGTAGGGCATGAGCAGTTCTTC; abundance: once; v_gene: TRBV11-2; d_gene: TRBD2; j_gene: TRBJ2-1
CDR3aa: CASGVPGQGEYNSPLHF; CDR3nt: TGTGCCAGCGGAGTCCCGGGACAGGGGGAGTATAATTCACCCCTCCACTTT; abundance: .; v_gene: TRBV27; d_gene: TRBD1; j_gene: TRBJ1-6
CDR3aa: CASSSRDGYTF; CDR3nt: TGTGCCAGCAGCTCCCGGGATGGCTACACCTTC; abundance: .; v_gene: TRBV7-3; d_gene: .; j_gene: TRBJ1-2
CDR3aa: CASNDIGGQEDQPQHF; CDR3nt: TGTGCCAGCAACGACATCGGGGGGCAGGAGGATCAGCCCCAGCATTTT; abundance: .; v_gene: TRBV7-9; d_gene: .; j_gene: TRBJ1-5
CDR3aa: CASSHDGLSYEQYF; CDR3nt: TGTGCCAGCAGCCATGATGGACTGAGCTACGAGCAGTACTTC; abundance: .; v_gene: TRBV5-4; d_gene: .; j_gene: TRBJ2-7
CDR3aa: CASSPNPGRIEKLFF; CDR3nt: TGTGCCAGCAGTCCGAACCCAGGGCGTATTGAAAAACTGTTTTTT; abundance: .; v_gene: TRBV27; d_gene: .; j_gene: TRBJ1-4
CDR3aa: CASSPRQGAYEQYF; CDR3nt: TGTGCCAGCAGTCCCAGGCAAGGGGCCTACGAGCAGTACTTC; abundance: once; v_gene: TRBV27; d_gene: .; j_gene: TRBJ2-7
CDR3aa: CASSSSGFREYF; CDR3nt: TGTGCCAGCAGTTCCTCGGGGTTCCGGGAGTACTTC; abundance: .; v_gene: TRBV28; d_gene: .; j_gene: TRBJ2-5
CDR3aa: CASSLGVHNEQFF; CDR3nt: TGTGCCAGCAGCTTAGGGGTTCACAATGAGCAGTTCTTC; abundance: .; v_gene: TRBV7-2; d_gene: .; j_gene: TRBJ2-1
CDR3aa: CASSLWAGSYEQYF; CDR3nt: TGTGCCAGCAGCTTATGGGCAGGATCCTACGAGCAGTACTTC; abundance: .; v_gene: TRBV7-6; d_gene: .; j_gene: TRBJ2-7